Presented here are 14 T cell receptor beta chains from one specimen sequenced in a study of blood T cell repertoires in COVID-19 (dated by TCRdb to between 2020 and 2021). Receptors were amplified or captured by the immunoSEQ multiplex PCR assay. TCRdb took over this immuneACCESS table, retaining in-frame rearrangements with V and J assigned. Such tables are incomplete; in checked studies, under half of the missing clones stem from an unresolved V gene, and the remainder is unexplained. This sample is represented by about 340,000 clones; 65% to 85% of them were singletons. The ten most abundant clones make up 2.5% to 3% of the sample. Source material: peripheral blood. These TCRs come from a man aged 25 to 45 with active or convalescent COVID-19.

This chain joins TRBV3-1 (or the pseudogene TRBV3-2) and TRBJ1-2; D is unclear. V gave up 4 bases and J gave up 5 bases, with 11 bases separating them. CDR3 length: 13 amino acids. Germline V gives CDR1 LGHDT, CDR2 YNNKEL (reference sequence). The CDR3 nucleotides are TGTGCCAGCAGCCCCCTGAGGCTTTATGGCTACACCTTC. The encoded protein is CASSPLRLYGYTF.

This clone has only one observation. The J gene is TRBJ2-1, the V gene TRBV30; perhaps TRBD2 as D (7 bases). This CDR3 has 16 residues. The germline V gene encodes CDR1 GTSNPN and CDR2 SVGIG (reference sequence). The V and J ends lost 4 bases and 6 bases respectively, with 22 bases between them. DNA for the CDR3: TGTGCCTGGACCTATGGGGGGGGGCTACCGGTCAATGAGCAGTTCTTC. This codes for CAWTYGGGLPVNEQFF.

The chain uses TRBV19 and TRBJ1-5, with D unclear. The CDR3 loop spans 13 amino acids. Per the germline V gene, CDR1 is LNHDA and CDR2 is SQIVND (reference sequence). V lost 4 bases and J 0 bases, leaving 4 bases between the germline ends. CDR3 coding DNA: TGTGCCAGTAGTACCAATAGCAATCAGCCCCAGCATTTT. This gives the protein CASSTNSNQPQHF.

The gene calls are TRBV4-3 and TRBJ2-3; 11 bases match TRBD2. CDR1 is LGHNA and CDR2 is YSLEER in the germline V gene. J was trimmed by 1 base and V by 4 bases; bases with no gene match: 16. The CDR3 has 20 residues. CDR3 amino acids: CASSPPVVAGGVLGTDTQYF. The CDR3 coding sequence is TGCGCCAGCAGCCCCCCGGTGGTAGCGGGGGGGGTGTTGGGCACAGATACGCAGTATTTT.

The chain joins TRBV28 to TRBJ1-1; D is possibly TRBD1 (6 bases). CDR1 is MDHEN and CDR2 is SYDVKM in the germline V gene. This CDR3 is 14 amino acids long. In DNA, the CDR3 is TGTGCGAGCTTTTGGGGGCAGGGCGACACTGAAGCTTTCTTT. It specifies CASFWGQGDTEAFF.

V usage is TRBV6-5 and J usage is TRBJ2-7; perhaps TRBD2 as D (5 bases). The CDR3 is 14 amino acids. V gave up 5 bases and J gave up 3 bases, with 14 bases separating them. Germline assignment: CDR1 MNHEY and CDR2 SVGAGI. The CDR3 region is CASSRPGTFYEQYF. The CDR3 DNA sequence: TGTGCCAGCAGTCGCCCGGGAACCTTCTACGAGCAGTACTTC.

The CDR3 sequence is CASSIGDETQYF. In nucleotides, the CDR3 is TGTGCCAGTAGTATCGGAGACGAGACCCAGTACTTC. The chain has TRBV19 and TRBJ2-5; D uncertain. V was pared by 3 bases and J by 5 bases, with 7 bases between. CDR3 length equals 12 residues. Germline assignment: CDR1 LNHDA and CDR2 SQIVND (reference sequence).

The V and J genes are TRBV6-2 or TRBV6-3 and TRBJ1-5; the D is unclear. Trimming took 3 bases from V and 3 from J, leaving 6 bases between them. The CDR3 spans 13 residues. Per the germline V gene, CDR1 is MNHEY and CDR2 is SVGEGT. The CDR3 loop is CASSYSSNQPQHF. CDR3 DNA: TGTGCCAGCAGTTATTCTTCCAATCAGCCCCAGCATTTT.

The chain recombines TRBV29-1 with TRBJ1-1, with 10 bases matching TRBD1. This CDR3 has 15 amino acids. Germline V CDR1 and CDR2: SQVTM, ANQGSEA. The ends lost 7 bases at V and 0 bases at J; junction bases unmatched: 8. The CDR3 here is CSALRDRGMNTEAFF. The DNA for the CDR3 is TGCAGCGCGCTCCGGGACAGGGGCATGAACACTGAAGCTTTCTTT.

In this sample, this clone turned up a few times. J is TRBJ2-5 and V is TRBV14; tentatively, D is TRBD1 (5 bases). The length of the CDR3 is 16 residues. Germline CDR1 is SGHDN and CDR2 is FVKESK. The V and J ends lost 3 bases and 3 bases respectively, with 17 bases between them. For the CDR3, the DNA is TGTGCCAGCAGCCAGGGGCTAAGGGTTCAGAAAGAGACCCAGTACTTC. It encodes CASSQGLRVQKETQYF.

V usage is TRBV2 and J usage is TRBJ1-6; TRBD1 matches at 9 bases. There are 14 residues in the CDR3. The trim removed 6 bases at V and 7 bases at J, leaving 4 bases unmatched. CDR1 SNHLY and CDR2 FYNNEI come from the germline V gene. CDR3 nucleotides: TGTGCCAGCAGAGAGACAGGGGGGAATTCACCCCTCCACTTT. Translating gives CASRETGGNSPLHF.

CDR3 DNA: TGTGCCAGTACTACAGGGGGCTATCGCAATCAGCCCCAGCATTTT. Protein product: CASTTGGYRNQPQHF. The chain recombines TRBV19 with TRBJ1-5; 9 bases agree with TRBD1. This CDR3 spans 15 amino acids. CDR1 LNHDA and CDR2 SQIVND come from the germline V gene (reference sequence). V shed 7 bases and J 2 bases; nucleotides not matched to a gene: 6.

This clone was recorded once. The chain links TRBV5-1 to TRBJ1-1; 7 bases map to TRBD1. The V segment lost 4 bases and the J segment 1 base; nucleotides outside the gene matches: 10. The CDR3 consists of 16 residues. Germline V gene sequence: CDR1 SGHRS, CDR2 YFSETQ. The CDR3 DNA sequence: TGCGCCAGCAGCCACTCCCGACAGGGAGGGAACACTGAAGCTTTCTTT. Its protein is CASSHSRQGGNTEAFF.

The chain has TRBV11-3 and TRBJ2-1; no definite D call. Trimming removed 0 bases from V and 2 bases from J, with 8 bases in between. Germline V CDR1 and CDR2: SGHNT, YENEEA. The length of the CDR3 is 15 residues. CDR3 DNA: TGTGCCAGCAGCTTAGAACTTTCGACCTACAATGAGCAGTTCTTC. It codes for CASSLELSTYNEQFF. The full variable domain, completed using reference TRBV11-3 and TRBJ2-1, is EAGVVQSPRYKIIEKKQPVAFWCNPISGHNTLYWYLQNLGQGPELLIRYENEEAVDDSQLPKDRFSAERLKGVDSTLKIQPAELGDSAVYLCASSLELSTYNEQFFGPGTRLTVL.